Listed below are T cell receptor beta chains from one sample, sequenced in a study of blood T cells in healthy people across ages. TCRdb analysed the 5' RACE reads with MiXCR anew, one entry per CDR3 protein. The data hold about a million distinct CDR3 sequences, with around two fifths observed a single time. Sequencing input: blood. These receptors originate from a man aged 18 to 35 in good health. Each CDR3 is given with its conserved first and last residue. A D gene is named only where the DNA matches it firmly. Where a row states a size, it is once, few, many or the class of an expanded clone; other rows omit it.

CDR3aa: CASSQLPGGRANEKLFF
CDR3nt: TGTGCCAGCAGCCAATTACCAGGGGGTAGGGCTAATGAAAAACTGTTTTTT
d_gene: TRBD1
j_gene: TRBJ1-4
abundance: few
v_gene: TRBV14

CDR3aa: CASTRAGGETQYF
CDR3nt: TGTGCCAGCACCAGGGCCGGGGGAGAGACCCAGTACTTC
d_gene: -
j_gene: TRBJ2-5
abundance: -
v_gene: TRBV6-1

CDR3aa: CASSPRWQGVKETQYF
CDR3nt: TGTGCCAGCAGTCCCCGGTGGCAGGGTGTGAAAGAGACCCAGTACTTC
d_gene: -
j_gene: TRBJ2-5
abundance: -
v_gene: TRBV27

CDR3aa: CASSLERDHGRETQYF
CDR3nt: TGTGCTAGCAGCTTAGAAAGGGACCACGGACGGGAGACCCAGTACTTC
d_gene: -
j_gene: TRBJ2-5
abundance: -
v_gene: TRBV7-7

CDR3aa: CAGSPGTSGPIISYNEQFF
CDR3nt: TGTGCCGGCAGCCCTGGGACTAGCGGACCGATCATTTCCTACAATGAGCAGTTCTTC
d_gene: TRBD2
j_gene: TRBJ2-1
abundance: once
v_gene: TRBV5-4

CDR3aa: CSAPTGNEQYF
CDR3nt: TGCAGTGCTCCCACAGGGAATGAGCAGTACTTC
d_gene: -
j_gene: TRBJ2-5
abundance: few
v_gene: TRBV20-1

CDR3aa: CASRRFDEQYF
CDR3nt: TGTGCCAGCAGAAGGTTCGATGAGCAGTACTTC
d_gene: -
j_gene: TRBJ2-7
abundance: -
v_gene: TRBV6-6

CDR3aa: CASSVLGGTNTGELFF
CDR3nt: TGTGCCAGCAGCGTACTGGGAGGGACGAACACCGGGGAGCTGTTTTTT
d_gene: TRBD2
j_gene: TRBJ2-2
abundance: -
v_gene: TRBV25-1

CDR3aa: CASTKGPSGGYTF
CDR3nt: TGTGCCAGCACCAAAGGTCCGAGTGGTGGCTACACCTTC
d_gene: -
j_gene: TRBJ1-2
abundance: -
v_gene: TRBV28

CDR3aa: CASSLSGGYQPQHF
CDR3nt: TGCGCCAGCAGCCTTTCAGGGGGCTATCAGCCCCAGCATTTT
d_gene: TRBD1
j_gene: TRBJ1-5
abundance: -
v_gene: TRBV5-1

CDR3aa: CASSLTAGPDFPYF
CDR3nt: TGTGCCAGCAGTCTAACGGCGGGACCCGACTTTCCGTACTTC
d_gene: -
j_gene: TRBJ2-5
abundance: few
v_gene: TRBV6-6

CDR3aa: CASSRTLTPPYEQYF
CDR3nt: TGTGCCAGCAGTCGGACCCTGACACCCCCCTACGAGCAGTACTTC
d_gene: -
j_gene: TRBJ2-7
abundance: -
v_gene: TRBV6-2/TRBV6-3

CDR3aa: CASSEGVAVGNTDTQYF
CDR3nt: TGTGCCAGCAGTGAAGGGGTAGCGGTTGGGAACACAGATACGCAGTATTTT
d_gene: -
j_gene: TRBJ2-3
abundance: -
v_gene: TRBV25-1

CDR3aa: CATWDGIMNTEAFF
CDR3nt: TGTGCCACCTGGGACGGAATTATGAACACTGAAGCTTTCTTT
d_gene: -
j_gene: TRBJ1-1
abundance: -
v_gene: TRBV2

CDR3aa: CASSPRIAGGHNEQFF
CDR3nt: TGTGCCAGCAGCCCACGAATAGCGGGGGGCCACAATGAGCAGTTCTTC
d_gene: TRBD2
j_gene: TRBJ2-1
abundance: -
v_gene: TRBV7-9

CDR3aa: CASSYSLRADYGYTF
CDR3nt: TGTGCCAGCAGTTACTCGTTACGGGCAGACTATGGCTACACCTTC
d_gene: -
j_gene: TRBJ1-2
abundance: few
v_gene: TRBV6-5

CDR3aa: CASSSGQGPLNTEAFF
CDR3nt: TGTGCCAGCAGCTCCGGACAGGGACCTCTGAACACTGAAGCTTTCTTT
d_gene: TRBD1
j_gene: TRBJ1-1
abundance: -
v_gene: TRBV7-3

CDR3aa: CASSLAAGGPVDEQFF
CDR3nt: TGTGCCAGCAGCTTAGCGGCGGGGGGGCCGGTAGATGAGCAGTTCTTC
d_gene: TRBD2
j_gene: TRBJ2-1
abundance: -
v_gene: TRBV7-2

CDR3aa: CASSQEVGGGELFF
CDR3nt: TGCGCCAGCAGCCAAGAAGTGGGCGGCGGGGAGCTGTTTTTT
d_gene: -
j_gene: TRBJ2-2
abundance: -
v_gene: TRBV4-1

CDR3aa: CASRQKAPNEQFF
CDR3nt: TGTGCCAGCAGGCAAAAGGCGCCCAATGAGCAGTTCTTC
d_gene: -
j_gene: TRBJ2-1
abundance: -
v_gene: TRBV12-3/TRBV12-4

CDR3aa: CASSRGTGGYNEQFF
CDR3nt: TGTGCCAGCAGCCGCGGGACAGGGGGCTACAATGAGCAGTTCTTC
d_gene: TRBD1
j_gene: TRBJ2-1
abundance: -
v_gene: TRBV12-3/TRBV12-4

CDR3aa: CASSLDSSSTDTQYF
CDR3nt: TGTGCCAGCAGCTTAGACAGTTCAAGCACAGATACGCAGTATTTT
d_gene: -
j_gene: TRBJ2-3
abundance: many
v_gene: TRBV7-2

CDR3aa: CASSFTSGGALVEQFF
CDR3nt: TGTGCCAGCAGCTTCACTAGCGGGGGGGCCTTGGTTGAGCAGTTCTTC
d_gene: TRBD2
j_gene: TRBJ2-1
abundance: few
v_gene: TRBV7-9

CDR3aa: CASSLVGRSINEQFF
CDR3nt: TGTGCCAGCAGCTTAGTGGGGCGGTCTATTAATGAGCAGTTCTTC
d_gene: -
j_gene: TRBJ2-1
abundance: -
v_gene: TRBV7-9

CDR3aa: CSARDLRSSDTQYF
CDR3nt: TGCAGTGCTAGAGATCTCAGGTCCTCAGATACGCAGTATTTT
d_gene: -
j_gene: TRBJ2-3
abundance: many
v_gene: TRBV20-1

CDR3aa: CASSPLNRAEKLFF
CDR3nt: TGTGCCAGCTCCCCACTGAACAGGGCCGAAAAACTGTTTTTT
d_gene: -
j_gene: TRBJ1-4
abundance: few
v_gene: TRBV18

CDR3aa: CASSQEASGGAYNEQYF
CDR3nt: TGTGCCAGCAGCCAAGAAGCTAGCGGGGGGGCATACAATGAGCAGTACTTC
d_gene: TRBD2
j_gene: TRBJ2-7
abundance: few
v_gene: TRBV4-2

CDR3aa: CASSQDLWRLGRAYNEQFF
CDR3nt: TGCGCCAGCAGCCAAGATTTGTGGAGACTAGGGAGGGCCTACAATGAGCAGTTCTTC
d_gene: TRBD2
j_gene: TRBJ2-1
abundance: -
v_gene: TRBV4-3

CDR3aa: CASSSAPRTPEYF
CDR3nt: TGTGCCAGCAGCTCGGCGCCCAGGACACCGGAGTACTTC
d_gene: -
j_gene: TRBJ2-5
abundance: -
v_gene: TRBV5-6

CDR3aa: CASSYRVQGVTTNEKLFF
CDR3nt: TGTGCCAGCAGTTACAGAGTCCAGGGGGTGACAACTAATGAAAAACTGTTTTTT
d_gene: TRBD1
j_gene: TRBJ1-4
abundance: -
v_gene: TRBV6-5

CDR3aa: CRPGGAWGYTF
CDR3nt: TGCAGGCCCGGGGGGGCGTGGGGCTACACCTTC
d_gene: -
j_gene: TRBJ1-2
abundance: many
v_gene: TRBV20-1

CDR3aa: CAVGGLNTNTEAFF
CDR3nt: TGTGCCGTCGGGGGGCTGAACACGAACACTGAAGCTTTCTTT
d_gene: -
j_gene: TRBJ1-1
abundance: few
v_gene: TRBV6-2/TRBV6-3

CDR3aa: CASSQDVQRGIETQYF
CDR3nt: TGTGCCAGCAGCCAAGATGTCCAGCGGGGGATAGAGACCCAGTACTTC
d_gene: TRBD2
j_gene: TRBJ2-5
abundance: -
v_gene: TRBV3-1